These 20 T cell receptor beta chains share one sample of origin, sequenced in a study of T cell repertoires in cytomegalovirus infection. TCRdb redid the calling of the reads with MiXCR, one entry per CDR3 protein. The table has around 630,000 distinct CDR3 sequences, 24% seen once; the top ten hold 7% to 9%. The sample comprised CD8+ T cells from PBMCs. These receptors were collected from a human donor in good health (CMV status not recorded). Some clones in this sample may be carry-over from other donors' samples.

This clonotype was counted ten times or more. The chain carries TRBV28 and TRBJ2-1; no reliable D call. The germline V gene encodes CDR1 MDHEN and CDR2 SYDVKM. V shed 1 base and J shed 8 bases, with 12 bases lying between them. CDR3 length: 14 amino acids. CDR3 coding DNA: TGTGCCAGCAGTTTATTTCCGGGTCACGATGAGCAGTTCTTC. This codes for CASSLFPGHDEQFF. Drawing the rest from reference TRBV28 and TRBJ2-1, the complete variable domain is DVKVTQSSRYLVKRTGEKVFLECVQDMDHENMFWYRQDPGLGLRLIYFSYDVKMKEKGDIPEGYSVSREKKERFSLILESASTNQTSMYLCASSLFPGHDEQFFGPGTRLTVL.

This clonotype was found a few times. V and J are TRBV10-2 and TRBJ2-7; D assignment may be TRBD1 or TRBD2 (5 bases each). V lost 5 bases, J lost 2 bases, and 13 bases lay in between. Germline assignment: CDR1 WSHSY and CDR2 SAAADI. The CDR3 consists of 14 residues. The DNA of the CDR3 is TGCGCCAGCAGTAACCGGGGCCGAACCTACGAGCAGTACTTC. Protein sequence: CASSNRGRTYEQYF.

V gene TRBV28 combines with J gene TRBJ2-5, with TRBD1 as a possible D gene (5 bases). There are 15 residues in the CDR3. The V gene lost 5 bases and the J gene lost 2 bases, with 15 bases spanning the gap. Germline V gene sequence: CDR1 MDHEN, CDR2 SYDVKM. CDR3 residues: CASSLIRAGQETQYF. CDR3 DNA: TGTGCCAGCAGTCTTATCCGGGCAGGGCAAGAGACCCAGTACTTC.

This chain joins TRBV20-1 and TRBJ1-5, with 7 bases that match TRBD1. The CDR3 loop spans 12 amino acids. Germline values: CDR1 DFQATT, CDR2 SNEGSKA (reference sequence). The CDR3 sequence is CRKGATGQPQHF. The CDR3 DNA is TGCAGGAAGGGGGCCACCGGCCAGCCCCAGCATTTT.

This clonotype was found a few times. This sequence joins TRBV7-9 and TRBJ2-2; D assignment may be TRBD1 or TRBD2 (5 bases each). In germline, CDR1 is SEHNR, CDR2 FQNEAQ (reference sequence). The CDR3 has 17 residues. V was trimmed by 5 bases and J by 0 bases, leaving 16 bases between them. The DNA of the CDR3 is TGTGCCAGCAGCCCCTCTGACTGGGGGACGAACACCGGGGAGCTGTTTTTT. It is translated as CASSPSDWGTNTGELFF.

This clonotype has just a few counts. This sequence joins TRBV28 and TRBJ2-5; perhaps D is TRBD1 or TRBD2 (5 bases each). Germline CDR1 and CDR2: MDHEN and SYDVKM. V lost 6 bases and J 5 bases, leaving 19 bases between the germline ends. The length of the CDR3 is 15 residues. The CDR3 nucleotides are TGTGCCAGCAGAGCCGGGACCTCGAGGGCTGAGACCCAGTACTTC. This codes for CASRAGTSRAETQYF.

This clonotype has at least ten counts. This chain uses TRBV7-2 with TRBJ2-2; 7 bases agree with TRBD1. Germline V gene lookup returns CDR1 SGHTA and CDR2 FQGNSA. V gave up 4 bases and J gave up 5 bases; unmatched junction bases: 4. The CDR3 consists of 14 residues. DNA for the CDR3: TGTGCCAGCAGCTGGCAGACAGGGACCGGGGAGCTGTTTTTT. Translating it yields CASSWQTGTGELFF.

This clonotype was detected many times. The chain links TRBV7-2 to TRBJ1-5; no clear D. CDR1 is SGHTA, CDR2 FQGNSA, per germline. V shed 2 bases and J shed 1 base, with 9 bases lying between them. This CDR3 has 15 residues. In DNA form, the CDR3 reads TGTGCCAGCAGCTTATTTATGGGGAGCAATCAGCCCCAGCATTTT. Residues: CASSLFMGSNQPQHF.

This clonotype was counted many times. The chain links TRBV11-2 to TRBJ2-2; 10 bases are a match to TRBD1. Losses at the gene ends were 2 bases for V and 3 bases for J; bases not matched to a gene: 3. Germline-derived CDR1 and CDR2 are SGHAT and FQNNGV. This CDR3 is built from 16 residues. The CDR3 nucleotides read TGTGCCAGCAGCTTATGGGACAGGGGCCACACCGGGGAGCTGTTTTTT. Translating it yields CASSLWDRGHTGELFF.

This clonotype has only a few counts. The V gene is TRBV29-1, the J gene TRBJ2-5; D unclear. Trimming pared 3 bases from V and 5 bases from J, leaving 10 bases between. This CDR3 region has 12 residues. CDR1 is SQVTM and CDR2 is ANQGSEA in the germline V gene. CDR3 residues: CSVDGLHETQYF. The CDR3 DNA sequence: TGCAGCGTTGACGGATTACATGAGACCCAGTACTTC.

This clonotype came up a few times. This rearrangement joins TRBV5-6 to TRBJ2-7; tentative D call: TRBD1 (6 bases). CDR1 and CDR2 from the germline V gene are SGHDT and YYEEEE. V shed 4 bases and J shed 5 bases, with 13 bases lying between them. CDR3 length: 13 residues. CDR3 in DNA: TGTGCCAGCAGCGGGACACCAGACCACGAGCAGTACGTC. Amino acid sequence: CASSGTPDHEQYV.

At least ten counts were recorded for this clonotype. The chain links TRBV7-2 to TRBJ2-2; 10 bases are shared with TRBD1. The germline gives CDR1 SGHTA, CDR2 FQGNSA. The ends lost 0 bases at V and 5 bases at J; junction bases unmatched: 9. The CDR3 is 18 amino acids. The CDR3 is CASSLAPGTGVGTGELFF. The CDR3 DNA follows: TGTGCCAGCAGCTTAGCTCCCGGGACAGGGGTCGGGACCGGGGAGCTGTTTTTT. Together with reference TRBV7-2 and TRBJ2-2, the CDR3 gives the full variable domain: GAGVSQSPSNKVTEKGKDVELRCDPISGHTALYWYRQSLGQGLEFLIYFQGNSAPDKSGLPSDRFSAERTGGSVSTLTIQRTQQEDSAVYLCASSLAPGTGVGTGELFFGEGSRLTVL.

With regard to this clonotype: One junction end does not reproduce the germline sequence, and a read error may be involved. The chain couples TRBV7-6 to TRBJ2-2, with 10 bases that match TRBD2. The CDR3 length is 14 residues. The V gene's germline CDR1 is SGHVS and CDR2 FNYEAQ. The CDR3 DNA follows: TGTGTCAGCAGCTTAGCGGGGGGCCCCGGGGAGCTGTTTTTT. It specifies CVSSLAGGPGELFF. Full variable domain (remainder filled in from reference TRBV7-6 and TRBJ2-2): GAGVSQSPRYKVTKRGQDVALRCDPISGHVSLYWYRQALGQGPEFLTYFNYEAQQDKSGLPNDRFSAERPEGSISTLTIQRTEQRDSAMYRCVSSLAGGPGELFFGEGSRLTVL.

This clonotype was seen repeatedly, ten times or more. The rearrangement links TRBV7-9 to TRBJ1-1; unclear D gene. CDR3 length: 11 amino acids. Germline lookup yields CDR1 SEHNR and CDR2 FQNEAQ (reference sequence). Trimming pared 3 bases from V and 7 bases from J, leaving 6 bases between. CDR3 in amino acids: CASSLGIEAFF. CDR3 bases: TGTGCCAGCAGCTTGGGGATTGAAGCTTTCTTT.

V usage is TRBV6-5 and J usage is TRBJ2-7; TRBD2 matches at 7 bases. Germline assignment: CDR1 MNHEY and CDR2 SVGAGI. V trimming: 7 bases; J trimming: 12 bases; junction bases outside the gene matches: 15. The CDR3 consists of 13 residues. The CDR3 DNA follows: TGTGCCAGCACCATCCCGGGAGGTGCTATCGCGTACTTC. This gives the protein CASTIPGGAIAYF.

This clonotype was detected a few times. The chain has TRBV10-3 and TRBJ1-2; no definite D call. V gave up 0 bases and J gave up 8 bases, with 13 bases separating them. The CDR3 length is 14 residues. Germline CDR1 reads ENHRY; CDR2 reads SYGVKD. This CDR3 is CAISESVQPWGYTF. The CDR3 DNA reads as TGTGCCATCAGTGAGTCGGTCCAACCGTGGGGCTACACCTTC.

In this sample, this clonotype turned up a few times. The chain employs TRBV20-1 and TRBJ2-1, with D possibly TRBD2 on 6 matching bases. Deletions cut 6 bases from V and 4 bases from J, with 19 bases between. This CDR3 region has 15 residues. The germline CDR1 and CDR2 sequences are DFQATT and SNEGSKA (reference sequence). CDR3 protein: CSAPKVAGFYNEQFF. DNA of the CDR3: TGCAGTGCCCCAAAGGTTGCGGGGTTTTACAATGAGCAGTTCTTC.

This clonotype came up a few times. The chain couples TRBV28 to TRBJ1-4; D ambiguous. The CDR3 loop spans 14 amino acids. The V and J ends lost 4 bases and 7 bases respectively, with 13 bases between them. Germline CDR1 is MDHEN and CDR2 is SYDVKM. The CDR3 reads CASSSRSGTEKLFF. CDR3 DNA: TGTGCCAGCAGTTCTCGATCCGGAACTGAAAAACTGTTTTTT.

The chain couples TRBV10-3 to TRBJ2-5; TRBD2 aligns across 12 bases. CDR1 and CDR2 (germline): ENHRY, SYGVKD. Trimming took 6 bases from V and 5 from J; bases not matched to a gene: 4. The length of the CDR3 is 14 residues. The CDR3 sequence: CAISLAGGLETQYF. The CDR3 DNA sequence: TGTGCCATCAGCCTAGCGGGGGGGCTGGAGACCCAGTACTTC.

The chain has TRBV12-3 or TRBV12-4 and TRBJ2-7; D possibly corresponds to TRBD1 (6 bases). The CDR3 consists of 14 residues. V lost 5 bases, J lost 5 bases, and 16 bases lay in between. The CDR3 reads CASSPRDNPHEQYF. For the CDR3, the DNA is TGTGCCAGCAGTCCCCGGGACAATCCCCACGAGCAGTACTTC.